Each of the 26 T cell receptor beta chains below was sequenced from the same sample in a study of blood T cell repertoires in COVID-19. Repertoires were generated with immunoSEQ multiplex PCR, while TCRdb's copy carries only in-frame clones and drops some. This table has about 51,000 clones, approximately 86% appearing once. Sequenced material: peripheral blood. These receptors all come from a man between 60 and 75 years old with acute or convalescent COVID-19.

The CDR3 region has the DNA TGTGCCAGCAGTTTTAGCCCCAGCGAGCAGTACTTC. It specifies CASSFSPSEQYF. V and J are TRBV12-3 or TRBV12-4 and TRBJ2-7; no firm D call. V dropped 3 bases and J dropped 6 bases, with 9 bases sitting between them. The CDR3 loop spans 12 amino acids.

This chain connects TRBV3-1 (or the pseudogene TRBV3-2) to TRBJ2-7; possible D gene TRBD1, 5 bases. This CDR3 contains 14 residues. Germline loops: CDR1 LGHDT, CDR2 YNNKEL (reference sequence). Trimming took off 1 base at V and 0 bases at J, with 7 bases between the two ends. Written as DNA, the CDR3 is TGTGCCAGCAGCCAAGGACAGAACTCCTACGAGCAGTACTTC. Amino acids: CASSQGQNSYEQYF.

V usage is TRBV4-2 and J usage is TRBJ2-7; D possibly corresponds to TRBD2 (6 bases). CDR3 length equals 13 residues. Looked up from germline, CDR1 is LGHNA and CDR2 is YNFKEQ. The V end lost 4 bases, the J end lost 3 bases, and 10 bases lay between the germline ends. DNA of the CDR3: TGTGCCAGCAGCCCCGGGGAGGTCTACGAGCAGTACTTC. As protein: CASSPGEVYEQYF.

The J gene is TRBJ2-7, the V gene TRBV4-2; perhaps TRBD2 as D (5 bases). V was trimmed by 1 base and J by 1 base, leaving 14 bases between them. The CDR3 extends over 16 amino acids. Germline V gene data show CDR1 as LGHNA and CDR2 as YNFKEQ. CDR3 region: CASSQAGARGSYEQYF. The CDR3 DNA sequence: TGTGCCAGCAGCCAAGCCGGTGCCCGGGGTTCCTACGAGCAGTACTTC.

This clone was counted a single time. The V call is TRBV5-1, the J call TRBJ1-2; 9 positions agree with TRBD1. The CDR3 extends over 14 amino acids. Looked up from germline, CDR1 is SGHRS and CDR2 is YFSETQ. V shed 4 bases, J shed 6 bases, and the junction held 7 bases outside the gene matches. This CDR3 reads CASSADRGRDGYTF. The CDR3 DNA reads TGCGCCAGCAGCGCGGACAGGGGTAGGGATGGCTACACCTTC.

This chain uses TRBV3-1 (or the pseudogene TRBV3-2) with TRBJ2-1; D not resolved. The germline V gene encodes CDR1 LGHDT and CDR2 YNNKEL (reference sequence). The CDR3 extends over 13 amino acids. Trimming removed 4 bases at V and 0 bases at J, with 4 bases between. The CDR3 sequence: CASSLASYNEQFF. DNA for the CDR3: TGTGCCAGCAGCCTGGCCTCCTACAATGAGCAGTTCTTC.

The genes are TRBV6-1 and TRBJ2-5; the D is unclear. This CDR3 spans 16 amino acids. CDR1 and CDR2 from the germline V gene are MNHNS and SASEGT. V dropped 3 bases and J dropped 6 bases, with 20 bases sitting between them. The CDR3 nucleotides are TGTGCCAGCAGTGATATGGTCGGAGCTGGGTTAAAGACCCAGTACTTC. This gives the protein CASSDMVGAGLKTQYF.

The V gene is TRBV29-1, the J gene TRBJ1-5, with 9 nucleotides matching TRBD1. The CDR3 is made up of 13 amino acids. The J segment lost 6 bases and the V segment lost 7 bases, leaving 7 bases of the junction unmatched. Germline CDR1 and CDR2: SQVTM and ANQGSEA. CDR3 nucleotides: TGCAGCGCCACAGGGGGCGAGGGTCAGCCCCAGCATTTT. Its translation: CSATGGEGQPQHF.

The V call is TRBV5-1, the J call TRBJ1-2; D is perhaps TRBD1 (5 bases). This CDR3 contains 15 residues. Trimming took off 4 bases at V and 2 bases at J, with 15 bases between the two ends. Germline loops: CDR1 SGHRS, CDR2 YFSETQ. The CDR3: CASSVLRGDNYGYTF. In DNA, the CDR3 is TGCGCCAGCAGCGTTTTACGGGGGGACAACTATGGCTACACCTTC.

The chain has TRBV14 and TRBJ1-4, with TRBD1 identical over 9 bases. The V segment lost 3 bases and the J segment 0 bases; nucleotides outside the gene matches: 5. There are 17 residues in the CDR3. Germline values: CDR1 SGHDN, CDR2 FVKESK. CDR3 loop: CASSHRTGATTNEKLFF. DNA for the CDR3: TGTGCCAGCAGCCACCGGACAGGGGCGACAACTAATGAAAAACTGTTTTTT.

This sequence joins TRBV7-2 and TRBJ1-1; D possibly corresponds to TRBD1 (6 bases). V dropped 5 bases and J dropped 5 bases, with 12 bases sitting between them. The germline CDR1 and CDR2 sequences are SGHTA and FQGNSA. The CDR3 runs 13 residues. As DNA, the CDR3 is TGTGCCAGCAGCGTTGGACAGAGGACTGAAGCTTTCTTT. Its protein product is CASSVGQRTEAFF. The full variable domain, in which reference TRBV7-2 and TRBJ1-1 provide the parts outside the CDR3, is GAGVSQSPSNKVTEKGKDVELRCDPISGHTALYWYRQSLGQGLEFLIYFQGNSAPDKSGLPSDRFSAERTGGSVSTLTIQRTQQEDSAVYLCASSVGQRTEAFFGQGTRLTVV.

The rearrangement links TRBV12-3 or TRBV12-4 to TRBJ1-5; D unclear. V was trimmed by 1 base and J by 6 bases, leaving 4 bases between them. The CDR3 has 12 residues. Here the CDR3 reads CASSLGSQPQHF. In DNA, the CDR3 is TGTGCCAGCAGTTTAGGGAGTCAGCCCCAGCATTTT.

The V and J genes are TRBV11-2 and TRBJ2-1; D is possibly TRBD2 (7 bases). The CDR3 is made up of 15 amino acids. V was cut by 2 bases and J by 5 bases, with 13 bases left in between. Germline CDR1 reads SGHAT; CDR2 reads FQNNGV. CDR3 loop: CASSLYGGPNNEQFF. Here the CDR3 DNA reads TGTGCCAGCAGCTTATACGGGGGGCCCAACAATGAGCAGTTCTTC.

This clone was observed a few times. For the CDR3, the DNA is TGCGCCAGCAGCCAAGGGTTGAGGGGGCCTGAAGCTTTCTTT. It translates to CASSQGLRGPEAFF. V usage is TRBV4-1 and J usage is TRBJ1-1; 7 bases are shared with TRBD1. The CDR3 covers 14 residues. The germline CDR1 and CDR2 sequences are MGHRA and YSYEKL. V was clipped by 1 base and J by 6 bases; unmatched bases: 5.

This chain joins TRBV6-2 or TRBV6-3 and TRBJ1-2; 9 bases line up with TRBD1. Unmatched junction bases numbered 3, after V lost 4 bases and J lost 6 bases. This CDR3 is 13 amino acids long. Germline CDR1 MNHEY, CDR2 SVGEGT. The CDR3 nucleotides are TGTGCCAGCAGTTCCGGGACAGGGAATGGCTACACCTTC. Protein: CASSSGTGNGYTF.

The V call is TRBV7-9, the J call TRBJ1-1; D is unresolved. CDR3 length: 15 residues. V shed 5 bases and J shed 1 base, with 14 bases lying between them. Germline CDR1 and CDR2: SEHNR and FQNEAQ (reference sequence). The CDR3 sequence is CASSARRGTNTEAFF. DNA for the CDR3: TGTGCCAGCAGCGCGAGACGGGGAACGAACACTGAAGCTTTCTTT.

The chain joins TRBV2 to TRBJ1-1; D is uncertain. CDR1 and CDR2 from the germline V gene are SNHLY and FYNNEI. V was pared by 1 base and J by 3 bases, with 6 bases between. This CDR3 region has 13 residues. CDR3 bases: TGTGCCAGCAGTGAAGGGGCATACACTGAAGCTTTCTTT. Its translation: CASSEGAYTEAFF.

The rearrangement links TRBV4-2 to TRBJ2-1, with 11 positions matching TRBD2. Germline V gene data show CDR1 as LGHNA and CDR2 as YNFKEQ. V shed 6 bases, J shed 5 bases, and the junction held 12 bases outside the gene matches. The CDR3 is 17 amino acids. The chain's CDR3 is CASSIFASGGTHNEQFF. CDR3 DNA sequence: TGTGCCAGCAGTATATTCGCTAGCGGGGGGACCCACAATGAGCAGTTCTTC.

The rearrangement links TRBV5-1 to TRBJ1-3, with D unclear. This CDR3 contains 18 residues. The V and J ends lost 0 bases and 3 bases respectively, with 19 bases between them. Germline-derived CDR1 and CDR2 are SGHRS and YFSETQ. The CDR3 bases are TGCGCCAGCAGCTTGGCCATGGGCGGCCTCAGCGGTGGAAACACCATATATTTT. This sequence encodes CASSLAMGGLSGGNTIYF.

The V call is TRBV2, the J call TRBJ1-2; D unresolved. The CDR3 contains 15 residues. The germline V gene encodes CDR1 SNHLY and CDR2 FYNNEI. The V end was cut by 3 bases, the J end by 3 bases, with 14 bases between. The CDR3 DNA reads as TGTGCCAGCAGTGAGGACGGCAGCGGGCACTATGGCTACACCTTC. Residues: CASSEDGSGHYGYTF.

This clone appeared a single time. The chain's CDR3 is CASSERLDYGYTF. The CDR3 DNA follows: TGTGCCAGCAGTGAACGATTAGACTATGGCTACACCTTC. The V and J genes are TRBV6-1 and TRBJ1-2; D remains unclear. CDR1 MNHNS and CDR2 SASEGT come from the germline V gene. This CDR3 is built from 13 residues. V lost 2 bases and J 3 bases, leaving 7 bases between the germline ends.

The chain links TRBV7-3 to TRBJ2-1; D is possibly TRBD2 (6 bases). This CDR3 contains 15 residues. Per germline, CDR1 SGHTA and CDR2 FQGTGA. Trimming pared 2 bases from V and 8 bases from J, leaving 16 bases between. CDR3 sequence (DNA): TGTGCCAGCAGCTTAGGTAGCGGCCCGGGGGATGAGCAGTTCTTC. It encodes CASSLGSGPGDEQFF.

For the CDR3, the DNA is TGTGCCAGCAGCCAAGGGGGAGTTATCCAAGAGACCCAGTACTTC. This gives the protein CASSQGGVIQETQYF. The chain employs TRBV3-1 (or the pseudogene TRBV3-2) and TRBJ2-5; D may be TRBD2 (5 bases). CDR3 size: 15 residues. CDR1 and CDR2 from the germline V gene are LGHDT and YNNKEL (reference sequence). V was pared by 1 base and J by 1 base, with 10 bases between.

The rearrangement joins TRBV27 to TRBJ2-5; TRBD1 aligns across 10 bases. Losses at the gene ends were 5 bases for V and 7 bases for J; bases not matched to a gene: 10. The CDR3 extends over 15 amino acids. Germline V gene lookup returns CDR1 MNHEY and CDR2 SMNVEV (reference sequence). The CDR3 region is CASSATGTGVVTQYF. The CDR3, as DNA: TGTGCCAGCAGTGCGACCGGGACAGGGGTTGTGACCCAGTACTTC.

The chain couples TRBV9 to TRBJ2-5; tentative D call: TRBD1 (6 bases). Trimming took 1 base from V and 2 from J, leaving 9 bases between them. The CDR3 length is 14 residues. Germline-derived CDR1 and CDR2 are SGDLS and YYNGEE. CDR3 nucleotide sequence: TGTGCCAGCAGCGTAACCCAGGGGCAAGAGACCCAGTACTTC. It is translated as CASSVTQGQETQYF.

The J gene is TRBJ1-4, the V gene TRBV27, with 8 bases lining up with TRBD1. Germline-derived CDR1 and CDR2 are MNHEY and SMNVEV (reference sequence). The V segment lost 6 bases and the J segment 8 bases; nucleotides outside the gene matches: 8. CDR3 length: 14 amino acids. CDR3 in amino acids: CASSVTGVVEKLFF. CDR3 bases: TGTGCCAGCAGCGTGACAGGGGTCGTGGAAAAACTGTTTTTT.